One and the same sample provided the 20 T cell receptor beta chains below, sequenced in a study of T cells in Graves' hyperthyroidism and ophthalmopathy. RNA transcripts provided the source from which TCR beta CDR3 regions were amplified. Primed by the HTBI set, a first-round RT-PCR was run on the TCR CDR3. TCRdb reprocessed the multiplex PCR reads with MiXCR, giving one entry per CDR3 protein. The data show under 450,000 distinct CDR3 sequences, with roughly 13% seen just once and around 20% held by the top ten. Specimen: blood. Source of these receptors: a man aged 25-45 years with Graves' hyperthyroidism that later progressed to Graves' ophthalmopathy.

This clonotype showed up just a few times. The V call is TRBV7-2, the J call TRBJ2-3; 8 bases line up with TRBD2. Germline CDR1 and CDR2: SGHTA and FQGNSA. V dropped 6 bases and J dropped 1; count of bases not matched to a gene: 6. This CDR3 has 15 residues. The CDR3 region is CASRIGGAGTDTQYF. DNA of the CDR3: TGTGCCAGCAGAATCGGGGGGGCCGGCACAGATACGCAGTATTTT.

This clonotype was seen just once. The chain is built from TRBV7-3 and TRBJ1-1, with D maybe TRBD1 (5 bases). CDR3 length equals 15 residues. The germline V gene has CDR1 SGHTA and CDR2 FQGTGA. V lost 10 bases, J lost 3 bases, and 21 bases lay in between. The CDR3 sequence: CATRQPAGRDTEAFF. For the CDR3, the DNA is TGTGCCACCCGACAACCTGCGGGGCGGGACACTGAAGCTTTCTTT. The complete variable domain, with remaining parts taken from reference TRBV7-3 and TRBJ1-1, reads GAGVSQTPSNKVTEKGKYVELRCDPISGHTALYWYRQSLGQGPEFLIYFQGTGAADDSGLPNDRFFAVRPEGSVSTLKIQRTERGDSAVYLCATRQPAGRDTEAFFGQGTRLTVV.

The chain joins TRBV20-1 to TRBJ1-2; D perhaps matches TRBD1 (6 bases). The CDR3 consists of 13 residues. CDR1 and CDR2 (germline): DFQATT, SNEGSKA (reference sequence). V dropped 1 base and J dropped 6 bases, with 12 bases sitting between them. As DNA, the CDR3 is TGCAGTGCTAGAGCAGCGGGGGCAGATGGCTACACCTTC. It specifies CSARAAGADGYTF.

This clonotype was counted ten times or more. The chain has TRBV28 and TRBJ2-7, with D hard to call. There are 12 residues in the CDR3. Germline V gene data show CDR1 as MDHEN and CDR2 as SYDVKM. The germline V and J ends were trimmed by 6 bases and 0 bases, with 6 bases remaining between them. CDR3 sequence reads: CASSTYSYEQYF. The DNA for the CDR3 is TGTGCCAGCAGCACTTACTCCTACGAGCAGTACTTC. Using reference TRBV28 and TRBJ2-7 for the parts outside the CDR3, the full variable domain is DVKVTQSSRYLVKRTGEKVFLECVQDMDHENMFWYRQDPGLGLRLIYFSYDVKMKEKGDIPEGYSVSREKKERFSLILESASTNQTSMYLCASSTYSYEQYFGPGTRLTVT.

The chain has TRBV5-1 and TRBJ2-2, with D possibly matching TRBD2 (7 bases). There are 14 residues in the CDR3. Germline CDR1 SGHRS, CDR2 YFSETQ. V shed 6 bases and J shed 6 bases, with 15 bases lying between them. CDR3 amino acids: CASTSAGAPGELFF. CDR3 sequence (DNA): TGCGCCAGCACCTCGGCGGGGGCGCCCGGGGAGCTGTTTTTT.

This clonotype was seen ten or more times. J is TRBJ2-5 and V is TRBV29-1; a weak D match, TRBD1 (6 bases). V was shortened by 4 bases and J by 5 bases, with 11 bases between the two germline ends. CDR1 SQVTM and CDR2 ANQGSEA come from the germline V gene. This CDR3 is 12 amino acids long. This CDR3 reads CSVAGAGETQYF. CDR3 sequence (DNA): TGCAGCGTTGCAGGGGCAGGGGAGACCCAGTACTTC.

The chain joins TRBV30 to TRBJ2-5; D is perhaps TRBD2 (6 bases). The CDR3 loop spans 13 amino acids. Trimming pared 8 bases from V and 1 base from J, leaving 14 bases between. Germline V lookup: CDR1 GTSNPN, CDR2 SVGIG (reference sequence). The CDR3 DNA reads as TGTGCCGGAAATCGGGGGTCCCAAGAGACCCAGTACTTC. It specifies CAGNRGSQETQYF.

This clonotype has a handful of counts. Sequence at one end of the junction differs from germline and may be a read error. V gene TRBV20-1 combines with J gene TRBJ2-2, with D possibly TRBD2 on 5 matching bases. Germline CDR1 and CDR2: DFQATT and SNEGSKA (reference sequence). The CDR3 runs 13 residues. CDR3 in DNA: TGCAGTGCTAGAGTCAGTGGCACCGGGAAGCTGTTTTTT. Translating gives CSARVSGTGKLFF.

This clonotype was seen ten or more times. The chain couples TRBV20-1 to TRBJ2-7, with D perhaps TRBD1 (6 bases). The V gene's germline CDR1 is DFQATT and CDR2 SNEGSKA (reference sequence). There are 14 residues in the CDR3. The germline V and J ends were trimmed by 5 bases and 0 bases, with 14 bases remaining between them. CDR3 nucleotides: TGCAGTGCTTGGGGGCAGGTAAGCTCCTACGAGCAGTACTTC. Translation gives CSAWGQVSSYEQYF.

CDR3 sequence (DNA): TGTGCCAGCAGCGCTGGGTTTGAAGGCTACACCTTC. It encodes CASSAGFEGYTF. The chain has TRBV9 and TRBJ1-2; no clear D gene. The CDR3 covers 12 residues. Trimming stripped 3 bases from V and 8 bases from J, with 11 bases between. Per germline, CDR1 SGDLS and CDR2 YYNGEE.

This rearrangement joins TRBV18 to TRBJ1-5; TRBD1 agrees at 8 bases. CDR3 length: 13 amino acids. The V and J ends lost 6 bases and 5 bases, in that order; junction bases with no gene match: 3. Germline CDR1 and CDR2: KGHSH and LQKENI. DNA of the CDR3: TGTGCCAGCTCTCAGGGGGCCGATCAGCCCCAGCATTTT. The encoded protein is CASSQGADQPQHF. Supplemented by reference TRBV18 and TRBJ1-5, the full variable domain reads NAGVMQNPRHLVRRRGQEARLRCSPMKGHSHVYWYRQLPEEGLKFMVYLQKENIIDESGMPKERFSAEFPKEGPSILRIQQVVRGDSAAYFCASSQGADQPQHFGDGTRLSIL.

The sample holds a few counts of this clonotype. The V and J genes are TRBV2 and TRBJ2-1; D is unclear. The germline V gene encodes CDR1 SNHLY and CDR2 FYNNEI. The CDR3 contains 12 residues. The ends were cut back, 6 bases at V and 9 bases at J, with 12 bases in the middle. The CDR3 DNA sequence: TGTGCCAGCAGAACCGATTACGGTGAGCAGTTCTTC. It encodes CASRTDYGEQFF.

CDR3 region: CASSQEGTGFYEQYF. The CDR3 DNA sequence: TGCGCCAGCAGCCAAGAAGGGACAGGCTTCTACGAGCAGTACTTC. This chain connects TRBV4-1 to TRBJ2-7; 8 bases agree with TRBD1. The CDR3 has 15 amino acids. The germline V gene encodes CDR1 MGHRA and CDR2 YSYEKL. Losses at the gene ends were 0 bases for V and 3 bases for J; bases not matched to a gene: 4.

This clonotype showed up many times. The rearrangement joins TRBV2 to TRBJ2-3; 10 bases map to TRBD2. The CDR3 has 15 amino acids. CDR1 is SNHLY and CDR2 is FYNNEI in the germline V gene. V trimming: 6 bases; J trimming: 4 bases; junction bases outside the gene matches: 7. The CDR3: CASRRGLAEADTQYF. The CDR3, as DNA: TGTGCCAGCAGACGCGGACTAGCGGAGGCAGATACGCAGTATTTT.

This clonotype was observed at least ten times. The J gene is TRBJ1-1, the V gene TRBV29-1; possible D gene TRBD1, 5 bases. V was cut by 5 bases and J by 4 bases, with 26 bases left in between. This CDR3 has 17 residues. CDR1 SQVTM and CDR2 ANQGSEA come from the germline V gene. For the CDR3, the DNA is TGCAGCGTTTCACTTTTTTGGGACGAATCGGTCGGCACTGAAGCTTTCTTT. Translated: CSVSLFWDESVGTEAFF.

The V gene is TRBV24-1, the J gene TRBJ1-1; no clear D gene. CDR1 is KGHDR and CDR2 is SFDVKD in the germline V gene. Trimming left V 4 bases short and J 2 bases short, with 7 bases between. The CDR3 contains 13 residues. CDR3 bases: TGTGCCACCAGTGACGTCTTTAACACTGAAGCTTTCTTT. Amino acid sequence: CATSDVFNTEAFF.

Here the CDR3 reads CSAPPIAGGHSYEQYF. CDR3 coding DNA: TGCAGTGCTCCCCCCATAGCGGGGGGCCACTCCTACGAGCAGTACTTC. The chain combines TRBV20-1 with TRBJ2-7, with 10 bases that match TRBD2. This CDR3 spans 16 amino acids. Trimming took 5 bases from V and 0 from J; bases not matched to a gene: 10. The germline V gene has CDR1 DFQATT and CDR2 SNEGSKA (reference sequence).

Points on this clonotype: This may come from a read error, since a much larger clone is one base off. The chain uses TRBV7-8 and TRBJ2-7; tentative D call: TRBD1 (6 bases). The ends were cut back, 4 bases at V and 5 bases at J, with 15 bases in the middle. Germline lookup yields CDR1 SGHVS and CDR2 FQNEAQ. The CDR3 extends over 14 amino acids. CDR3 loop: CASSSSSRGHEQYF. DNA for the CDR3: TGTGCCAGCAGCTCAAGCTCCAGGGGCCACGAGCAGTACTTC. The full variable domain, with the rest looked up from reference TRBV7-8 and TRBJ2-7, is GAGVSQSPRYKVAKRGQDVALRCDPISGHVSLFWYQQALGQGPEFLTYFQNEAQLDKSGLPSDRFFAERPEGSVSTLKIQRTQQEDSAVYLCASSSSSRGHEQYFGPGTRLTVT.

CDR3 in amino acids: CASSPQQGEPSTDTQYF. DNA for the CDR3: TGTGCCAGCTCACCACAACAGGGTGAACCCTCCACAGATACGCAGTATTTT. The rearrangement joins TRBV18 to TRBJ2-3; tentative D call: TRBD1 (6 bases). Germline CDR1 KGHSH, CDR2 LQKENI. The CDR3 has 17 residues. Trimming took 1 base from V and 2 from J, leaving 16 bases between them. The full variable domain, rest sourced from reference TRBV18 and TRBJ2-3, is NAGVMQNPRHLVRRRGQEARLRCSPMKGHSHVYWYRQLPEEGLKFMVYLQKENIIDESGMPKERFSAEFPKEGPSILRIQQVVRGDSAAYFCASSPQQGEPSTDTQYFGPGTRLTVL.

The V call is TRBV30, the J call TRBJ2-3; 8 bases line up with TRBD2. CDR3 length: 15 amino acids. Germline trimming cut 0 bases from V and 5 bases from J; bases unmatched to any gene: 7. The germline V gene encodes CDR1 GTSNPN and CDR2 SVGIG (reference sequence). This CDR3 is CAWSVQSGGGDTQYF. In DNA, the CDR3 is TGTGCCTGGAGTGTACAAAGCGGGGGTGGAGATACGCAGTATTTT.